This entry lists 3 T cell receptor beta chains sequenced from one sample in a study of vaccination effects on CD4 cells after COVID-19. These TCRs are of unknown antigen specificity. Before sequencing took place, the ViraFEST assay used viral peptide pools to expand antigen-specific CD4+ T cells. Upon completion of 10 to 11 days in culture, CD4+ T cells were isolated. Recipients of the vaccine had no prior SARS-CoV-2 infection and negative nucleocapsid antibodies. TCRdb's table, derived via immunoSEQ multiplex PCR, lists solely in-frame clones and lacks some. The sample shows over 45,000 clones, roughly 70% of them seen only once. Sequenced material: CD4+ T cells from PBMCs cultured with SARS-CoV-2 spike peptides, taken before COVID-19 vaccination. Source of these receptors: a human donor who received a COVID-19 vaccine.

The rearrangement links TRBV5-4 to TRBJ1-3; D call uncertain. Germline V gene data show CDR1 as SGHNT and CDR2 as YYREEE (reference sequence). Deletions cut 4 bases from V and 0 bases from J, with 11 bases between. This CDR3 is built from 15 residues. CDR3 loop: CASSPDRYSGNTIYF. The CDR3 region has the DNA TGTGCCAGCAGCCCGGACCGTTACTCTGGAAACACCATATATTTT.

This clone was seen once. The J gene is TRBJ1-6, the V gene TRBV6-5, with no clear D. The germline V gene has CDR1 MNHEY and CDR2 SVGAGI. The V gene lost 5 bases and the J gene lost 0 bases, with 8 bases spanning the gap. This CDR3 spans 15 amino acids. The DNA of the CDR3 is TGTGCCAGCAGTCCATGGAGCTCCTATAATTCACCCCTCCACTTT. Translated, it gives CASSPWSSYNSPLHF.

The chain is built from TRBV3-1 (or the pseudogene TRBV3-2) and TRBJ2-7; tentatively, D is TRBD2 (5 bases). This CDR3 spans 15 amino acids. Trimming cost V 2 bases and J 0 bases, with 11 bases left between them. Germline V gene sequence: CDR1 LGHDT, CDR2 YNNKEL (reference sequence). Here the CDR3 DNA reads TGTGCCAGCAGCCAAATCCCGGGAAGCTCCTACGAGCAGTACTTC. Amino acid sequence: CASSQIPGSSYEQYF.